Listed below are T cell receptor beta chains from one sample, sequenced in a study of shared clonotypes between healthy human individuals. Sequencing used immunoSEQ multiplex PCR; TCRdb keeps in-frame clones, though not all of them. The sample yields under 2.5 million clones, approximately 90% seen once. What was sequenced was naive CD4+ T cells from PBMCs. These receptors all stem from a man between 18 and 29 years old in good health. Some clones in this sample may be carry-over from other donors' samples. The CDR3 runs from the conserved cysteine through the conserved F or W. D genes are given only for firm matches. Only part of the rows carry a size: once, few, many, or a class if the clone is expanded.

cdr3_nt,cdr3_aa,clone_size,d_call,v_call,j_call
TGTGCCAGCAGTAAGGGTCTAGCCAAAAACATTCAGTACTTC,CASSKGLAKNIQYF,NA,NA,TRBV2,TRBJ2-4
TGTGCCAGCAGCCCTACGAGTAGCGATAGCACAGATACGCAGTATTTT,CASSPTSSDSTDTQYF,NA,NA,TRBV7-3,TRBJ2-3
TGTGCCAGCAGCTTAGGGGTGACGGGGCAGCCCCAGCATTTT,CASSLGVTGQPQHF,NA,NA,TRBV7-2,TRBJ1-5
TGTGCCAGCCTGCCGGGACTAGCGGGAAGCGTAGATACGCAGTATTTT,CASLPGLAGSVDTQYF,NA,TRBD2,TRBV7-2,TRBJ2-3
TGTGCCAGCAGCGTAGATTTCGGCGGCCAAGAGACCCAGTACTTC,CASSVDFGGQETQYF,once,NA,TRBV9,TRBJ2-5
TGCGCCAGCAGCTTGGAGCCAGGGCAAGAGACCCAGTACTTC,CASSLEPGQETQYF,NA,NA,TRBV5-1,TRBJ2-5
TGCGCCAGCAGCCCTCACGGACAGGGGGCGAGCGAGCAGTACTTC,CASSPHGQGASEQYF,NA,TRBD1,TRBV5-1,TRBJ2-7
TGTGCCAGCCCGAGGGGCCCCTACAATGAGCAGTTCTTC,CASPRGPYNEQFF,NA,NA,TRBV25-1,TRBJ2-1
TGTGCCAGCAGCTTAGGGACTACCTCCTACGGAGAGCAGTTCTTC,CASSLGTTSYGEQFF,NA,NA,TRBV7-2,TRBJ2-1
TGTGCCAGCAGTTCACAGGGGGCTACTGAAGCTTTCTTT,CASSSQGATEAFF,NA,TRBD1,TRBV7-9,TRBJ1-1
TGTGCCAGCAGTTATTGGGGGGCGCTGGCCGGGGAGCTGTTTTTT,CASSYWGALAGELFF,NA,NA,TRBV6-5,TRBJ2-2
TGCGCCAGCAGCTTCGGCGGGGTGAACACCGGGGAGCTGTTTTTT,CASSFGGVNTGELFF,few,NA,TRBV5-1,TRBJ2-2
TGTGCCAGTGCCGCCGGACACTTTTTCGTCGAGCAGTACTTC,CASAAGHFFVEQYF,NA,NA,TRBV14,TRBJ2-7
TGCGCCAGCAGGCCGGGAGTGGACAGGGCCACAGATACGCAGTATTTT,CASRPGVDRATDTQYF,NA,TRBD1,TRBV10-2,TRBJ2-3
TGTGCCGGTAAACTTTCTGGGGCCAACGTCCTGACTTTC,CAGKLSGANVLTF,NA,NA,TRBV19,TRBJ2-6
TGCGGCACGACTGATTCGGCGCGCGTCACGCAGTATTTT,CGTTDSARVTQYF,NA,NA,TRBV28,TRBJ2-3
TGTGCCAGCAGCGTAGGAGGGGCTAGCGGGCCGATTTACAATGAGCAGTTCTTC,CASSVGGASGPIYNEQFF,NA,TRBD2,TRBV9,TRBJ2-1
TGTGCCAGCAGCTTTTTGGGGAAGAAAGAGACCCAGTACTTC,CASSFLGKKETQYF,NA,NA,TRBV5-6,TRBJ2-5
TGTGCCAGCAGCTTTCAAAGCGGGAGGGCGGGTGAGCAGTACTTC,CASSFQSGRAGEQYF,NA,TRBD2,TRBV5-6,TRBJ2-7
TGTGCCAGCAGCTTGGACAGGCAAGAGACCCAGTACTTC,CASSLDRQETQYF,NA,TRBD1,TRBV7-3,TRBJ2-5
TGCGCCAGCAGCGCCGGGGGCACAGTGGCAGATACGCAGTATTTT,CASSAGGTVADTQYF,NA,NA,TRBV5-1,TRBJ2-3
TGTGCCAGCGGGACAGGGAACACTGAAGCTTTCTTT,CASGTGNTEAFF,NA,TRBD1,TRBV7-2,TRBJ1-1
TGTGCCAGCAGCATCGGACAGGGGGGAGGGGAGACCCAGTACTTC,CASSIGQGGGETQYF,once,TRBD1,TRBV7-9,TRBJ2-5
TGTGCCAGCAGTGAAATCAAGGGACTCAACTATGGCTACACCTTC,CASSEIKGLNYGYTF,NA,NA,TRBV25-1,TRBJ1-2
TGTGCCAGCAGCTTTGCCCGGGGTGAAAAACTGTTTTTT,CASSFARGEKLFF,NA,NA,TRBV5-6,TRBJ1-4
TGCGCCAGCAGCTTGGGAGGCCCGGAGACCCAGTACTTC,CASSLGGPETQYF,NA,NA,TRBV5-1,TRBJ2-5
TGTGCCAGCTCACCAGAACAGGGGGATGGTCAGCCCCAGCATTTT,CASSPEQGDGQPQHF,NA,TRBD1,TRBV18,TRBJ1-5
TGCGCCAGCAGCTTGGTTAACAGGGGCGTATACGAGCAGTACTTC,CASSLVNRGVYEQYF,NA,TRBD1,TRBV5-1,TRBJ2-7
TGCGCCAGCGTGGCGGGGGGGGCGAGTGTGCGGACTGAAGCTTTCTTT,CASVAGGASVRTEAFF,NA,NA,TRBV5-1,TRBJ1-1